These T cell receptor beta chains were read from a single sample in a study of spatial heterogeneity in lung cancer. In TCRdb, the 5' RACE reads were re-called with MiXCR into one record per CDR3 protein. This table has 110,000 or so distinct CDR3 sequences, 10% to 14% appearing once. The material sequenced was PBMCs, taken at follow-up. Source of these receptors: a female donor with early-stage non-small cell lung cancer. CDR3s include the opening cysteine and the closing phenylalanine or tryptophan. The order of the fields is CDR3 length, J gene, clone size, V gene, D gene, CDR3 protein, CDR3 DNA. The D gene is left open where the match is weak. Size is stated for part of the rows, as once, few or many counts, or as a class when the clone is expanded.

len: 14
j_gene: TRBJ1-2
abundance: few
v_gene: TRBV7-2
d_gene: -
CDR3aa: CASSLEQGTYGYTF
CDR3nt: TGTGCCAGCAGCTTAGAACAGGGTACCTATGGCTACACCTTC

len: 16
j_gene: TRBJ2-2
abundance: -
v_gene: TRBV7-9
d_gene: -
CDR3aa: CASSLVGLATTGELFF
CDR3nt: TGTGCCAGCAGCTTAGTGGGGCTAGCGACCACCGGGGAGCTGTTTTTT

len: 16
j_gene: TRBJ2-3
abundance: few
v_gene: TRBV6-1
d_gene: TRBD1
CDR3aa: CASSASTGKYTDTQYF
CDR3nt: TGTGCCAGCAGTGCTTCGACAGGGAAATACACAGATACGCAGTATTTT

len: 14
j_gene: TRBJ1-1
abundance: many
v_gene: TRBV5-1
d_gene: -
CDR3aa: CASSRDPGDTEAFF
CDR3nt: TGCGCCAGCAGCCGCGATCCCGGCGACACTGAAGCTTTCTTT

len: 14
j_gene: TRBJ2-1
abundance: few
v_gene: TRBV11-2
d_gene: -
CDR3aa: CASSLDQVGNEQFF
CDR3nt: TGTGCCAGCAGCTTAGACCAGGTCGGCAATGAGCAGTTCTTC

len: 12
j_gene: TRBJ1-1
abundance: few
v_gene: TRBV2
d_gene: -
CDR3aa: CASRGLTQEAFF
CDR3nt: TGTGCCAGCAGGGGATTGACACAGGAAGCTTTCTTT

len: 12
j_gene: TRBJ2-7
abundance: -
v_gene: TRBV3-1
d_gene: -
CDR3aa: CASSRYTYEQYF
CDR3nt: TGTGCCAGCAGCCGGTATACCTACGAGCAGTACTTC

len: 16
j_gene: TRBJ1-1
abundance: -
v_gene: TRBV28
d_gene: -
CDR3aa: CASSLYLSTVNTEAFF
CDR3nt: TGTGCCAGCAGTTTATACCTCTCTACTGTTAACACTGAAGCTTTCTTT

len: 15
j_gene: TRBJ2-5
abundance: -
v_gene: TRBV6-6
d_gene: -
CDR3aa: CASRNTWPTKETQYF
CDR3nt: TGTGCCAGCAGAAACACGTGGCCAACCAAAGAGACCCAGTACTTC

len: 12
j_gene: TRBJ2-2
abundance: -
v_gene: TRBV12-3/TRBV12-4
d_gene: -
CDR3aa: CASRPHSGELFF
CDR3nt: TGTGCCAGCAGACCTCACTCCGGGGAGCTGTTTTTT

len: 13
j_gene: TRBJ1-4
abundance: few
v_gene: TRBV29-1
d_gene: TRBD1
CDR3aa: CSVKGTAIEKLFF
CDR3nt: TGCAGCGTGAAAGGGACAGCGATTGAAAAACTGTTTTTT

len: 17
j_gene: TRBJ2-3
abundance: many
v_gene: TRBV7-3
d_gene: TRBD2
CDR3aa: CASSSGLAGVGDDTQYF
CDR3nt: TGTGCCAGCAGCTCAGGACTAGCGGGAGTAGGTGATGATACGCAGTATTTT

len: 16
j_gene: TRBJ2-1
abundance: many
v_gene: TRBV28
d_gene: -
CDR3aa: CASSFLVAEGYNEQFF
CDR3nt: TGTGCCAGCAGTTTCCTAGTGGCAGAAGGTTACAATGAGCAGTTCTTC

len: 13
j_gene: TRBJ1-1
abundance: many
v_gene: TRBV5-8
d_gene: -
CDR3aa: CASRGRGATEAFF
CDR3nt: TGTGCCAGCAGAGGCAGGGGCGCCACTGAAGCTTTCTTT

len: 15
j_gene: TRBJ1-2
abundance: few
v_gene: TRBV6-5
d_gene: -
CDR3aa: CASSYRIGGSHGYTF
CDR3nt: TGTGCCAGCAGTTATCGTATAGGGGGATCTCATGGCTACACCTTC

len: 12
j_gene: TRBJ2-3
abundance: many
v_gene: TRBV7-6
d_gene: -
CDR3aa: CASSGVTDTQYF
CDR3nt: TGTGCCAGCTCGGGAGTTACAGATACGCAGTATTTT

len: 13
j_gene: TRBJ2-7
abundance: -
v_gene: TRBV10-3
d_gene: -
CDR3aa: CAISESNGNEQYF
CDR3nt: TGTGCCATCAGTGAGTCGAACGGGAACGAGCAGTACTTC

len: 14
j_gene: TRBJ2-7
abundance: -
v_gene: TRBV6-2/TRBV6-3
d_gene: TRBD1
CDR3aa: CASSQTGASYEQYF
CDR3nt: TGTGCCAGCAGCCAAACAGGGGCAAGCTACGAGCAGTACTTC

len: 15
j_gene: TRBJ2-2
abundance: few
v_gene: TRBV7-2
d_gene: -
CDR3aa: CASSLGSMNTGELFF
CDR3nt: TGTGCCAGCAGCTTAGGATCGATGAACACCGGGGAGCTGTTTTTT

len: 16
j_gene: TRBJ2-3
abundance: few
v_gene: TRBV19
d_gene: TRBD1
CDR3aa: CASSNGQGISTDTQYF
CDR3nt: TGTGCCAGTAGTAACGGACAGGGCATTAGCACAGATACGCAGTATTTT

len: 14
j_gene: TRBJ2-1
abundance: many
v_gene: TRBV28
d_gene: -
CDR3aa: CASSSGGGYNEQFF
CDR3nt: TGTGCCAGCAGTTCAGGGGGAGGCTACAATGAGCAGTTCTTC

len: 13
j_gene: TRBJ2-7
abundance: few
v_gene: TRBV20-1
d_gene: -
CDR3aa: CSARDSSFYEQYF
CDR3nt: TGCAGTGCTAGAGATTCTTCATTCTACGAGCAGTACTTC

len: 12
j_gene: TRBJ2-5
abundance: -
v_gene: TRBV6-6
d_gene: -
CDR3aa: CASRRMEETQYF
CDR3nt: TGTGCCAGCAGAAGGATGGAGGAGACCCAGTACTTC

len: 16
j_gene: TRBJ1-3
abundance: many
v_gene: TRBV4-3
d_gene: -
CDR3aa: CASSQDRQFSGNTIYF
CDR3nt: TGCGCCAGCAGCCAAGATCGTCAGTTCTCTGGAAACACCATATATTTT

len: 16
j_gene: TRBJ1-5
abundance: -
v_gene: TRBV18
d_gene: TRBD1
CDR3aa: CASSPYYDRVNQPQHF
CDR3nt: TGTGCCAGCTCACCTTACTATGACAGGGTCAATCAGCCCCAGCATTTT

len: 15
j_gene: TRBJ2-1
abundance: -
v_gene: TRBV5-6
d_gene: -
CDR3aa: CASSLVQISYNEQFF
CDR3nt: TGTGCCAGCAGCTTGGTACAGATCTCCTACAATGAGCAGTTCTTC

len: 12
j_gene: TRBJ1-4
abundance: few
v_gene: TRBV3-1
d_gene: -
CDR3aa: CASSLTTGKLFF
CDR3nt: TGTGCCAGCAGCCTCACTACCGGGAAACTGTTTTTT

len: 16
j_gene: TRBJ2-4
abundance: many
v_gene: TRBV28
d_gene: -
CDR3aa: CASSSGATMAKNIQYF
CDR3nt: TGTGCCAGCAGCTCTGGGGCCACTATGGCCAAAAACATTCAGTACTTC

len: 11
j_gene: TRBJ2-3
abundance: many
v_gene: TRBV7-2
d_gene: -
CDR3aa: CASSLTNTQYF
CDR3nt: TGTGCCAGCAGCTTAACAAATACGCAGTATTTT

len: 11
j_gene: TRBJ1-1
abundance: few
v_gene: TRBV6-6
d_gene: -
CDR3aa: CASSYRVGAFF
CDR3nt: TGTGCCAGCAGTTACAGGGTCGGGGCTTTCTTT

len: 16
j_gene: TRBJ2-7
abundance: -
v_gene: TRBV3-1
d_gene: -
CDR3aa: CASSQEGQGISYEQYF
CDR3nt: TGTGCCAGCAGCCAAGAAGGGCAGGGGATTTCCTACGAGCAGTACTTC

len: 17
j_gene: TRBJ2-7
abundance: many
v_gene: TRBV15
d_gene: -
CDR3aa: CATSRQLPGLDNYEQYF
CDR3nt: TGTGCCACCAGCAGACAACTCCCGGGACTGGATAACTACGAGCAGTACTTC

len: 19
j_gene: TRBJ2-2
abundance: few
v_gene: TRBV30
d_gene: -
CDR3aa: CAWSVLTGHYPFNTGELFF
CDR3nt: TGTGCCTGGAGTGTATTAACCGGACACTACCCTTTTAACACCGGGGAGCTGTTTTTT

len: 16
j_gene: TRBJ2-1
abundance: -
v_gene: TRBV11-2
d_gene: -
CDR3aa: CASRDPRRATYNEQFF
CDR3nt: TGTGCCAGCAGGGACCCTAGGCGGGCTACCTACAATGAGCAGTTCTTC

len: 15
j_gene: TRBJ2-2
abundance: -
v_gene: TRBV12-3/TRBV12-4
d_gene: TRBD2
CDR3aa: CASRAGAYDTGELFF
CDR3nt: TGTGCCAGCAGAGCGGGAGCGTATGACACCGGGGAGCTGTTTTTT

len: 19
j_gene: TRBJ2-7
abundance: many
v_gene: TRBV20-1
d_gene: TRBD2
CDR3aa: CSARAAEVQSGRALGEQYF
CDR3nt: TGCAGTGCTAGAGCCGCGGAAGTACAAAGCGGGAGGGCCCTCGGCGAGCAGTACTTC

len: 16
j_gene: TRBJ2-3
abundance: few
v_gene: TRBV4-3
d_gene: TRBD2
CDR3aa: CASSQMSSGSTDTQYF
CDR3nt: TGCGCCAGCAGCCAAATGTCTAGCGGGAGTACAGATACGCAGTATTTT

len: 13
j_gene: TRBJ1-2
abundance: few
v_gene: TRBV18
d_gene: -
CDR3aa: CASSPGPFYGYTF
CDR3nt: TGTGCCAGCTCACCCGGACCGTTCTATGGCTACACCTTC

len: 15
j_gene: TRBJ1-2
abundance: few
v_gene: TRBV2
d_gene: -
CDR3aa: CASSRGAIPNYGYTF
CDR3nt: TGTGCCAGCAGCAGAGGAGCAATACCCAACTATGGCTACACCTTC

len: 13
j_gene: TRBJ1-2
abundance: -
v_gene: TRBV5-1
d_gene: TRBD1
CDR3aa: CASSEGTGYGYTF
CDR3nt: TGCGCCAGCAGCGAAGGGACAGGCTATGGCTACACCTTC

len: 14
j_gene: TRBJ2-5
abundance: -
v_gene: TRBV5-4
d_gene: -
CDR3aa: CASSHGSLQETQYF
CDR3nt: TGTGCCAGCAGCCACGGATCCCTGCAAGAGACCCAGTACTTC

len: 15
j_gene: TRBJ2-7
abundance: few
v_gene: TRBV6-2/TRBV6-3
d_gene: -
CDR3aa: CASQTQSGGGYEQYF
CDR3nt: TGTGCCAGTCAAACCCAATCAGGGGGAGGCTACGAGCAGTACTTC

len: 13
j_gene: TRBJ1-2
abundance: -
v_gene: TRBV30
d_gene: -
CDR3aa: CAWSYGDTYGYTF
CDR3nt: TGTGCCTGGAGTTACGGGGACACTTATGGCTACACCTTC

len: 13
j_gene: TRBJ2-1
abundance: few
v_gene: TRBV9
d_gene: -
CDR3aa: CASSSRNLDEQFF
CDR3nt: TGTGCCAGCAGCTCCCGGAATTTGGATGAGCAGTTCTTC

len: 17
j_gene: TRBJ2-1
abundance: many
v_gene: TRBV10-2
d_gene: TRBD2
CDR3aa: CASSDPGLAEKHNEQFF
CDR3nt: TGCGCCAGCAGTGACCCGGGACTAGCGGAAAAGCACAATGAGCAGTTCTTC

len: 16
j_gene: TRBJ2-1
abundance: -
v_gene: TRBV7-9
d_gene: TRBD2
CDR3aa: CASSTSGRRSYNEQFF
CDR3nt: TGTGCCAGCAGCACTAGCGGGAGACGTTCCTACAATGAGCAGTTCTTC

len: 14
j_gene: TRBJ1-5
abundance: many
v_gene: TRBV6-1
d_gene: -
CDR3aa: CASSERLSNQPQHF
CDR3nt: TGTGCCAGCAGTGAGCGGTTGAGCAATCAGCCCCAGCATTTT

len: 16
j_gene: TRBJ1-1
abundance: -
v_gene: TRBV7-9
d_gene: -
CDR3aa: CASSLFNLGMNTEAFF
CDR3nt: TGTGCCAGCAGCTTATTCAATCTGGGGATGAACACTGAAGCTTTCTTT